This T cell receptor beta chain is drawn from a study of T cell responses to AZD1222 COVID-19 vaccine. This table comes from immunoSEQ multiplex PCR, and its TCRdb copy is limited to in-frame clones, with some not included. The sample has roughly 120,000 clones, approximately 85% seen once. Study-wide results and limits: Regions left unmutated in variants are reportedly the target of nearly half of spike-specific TCRs.

For this clone: Its antigen is unidentified.

The sequencing here drew on peripheral blood, taken on day 0 of MenACWY control vaccination. This sequence was found in an adult in good health.

For the CDR3, the DNA is TGCGCCAGCAGCCTGGACAGGGCGGGCTATGGCTACACCTTC. Its translation: CASSLDRAGYGYTF. The genes are TRBV5-1 and TRBJ1-2; 8 nucleotides match TRBD1. The CDR3 is 14 amino acids. V gave up 4 bases and J gave up 4 bases; unmatched junction bases: 6. CDR1 and CDR2 (germline): SGHRS, YFSETQ.